This T cell receptor beta chain was retrieved from a study of shared T cell receptors in the human thymus. Profiling relied on immunoSEQ multiplex PCR, and the TCRdb table lists in-frame clones only, not all of them. The sample holds 600,000 to 900,000 clones; 70% to 90% are singletons and the top ten take roughly 0.01%. Germline assignment: CDR1 LGHNA and CDR2 YSLEER. This CDR3 spans 15 amino acids. V lost 6 bases and J lost 1, with 15 bases in between. These data were also reused for a study on human thymus T cells. That publication notes: It was healthy Finnish infants having corrective surgery for congenital heart defects who were the donors. The study used thymus tissue resected during corrective heart surgery. Thymic as well as blood repertoires seemed to favor certain V and J genes unevenly.

The rearrangement links TRBV4-3 to TRBJ1-1, with D perhaps TRBD1 (5 bases). The TCR comes from a girl in the first two years of life with a congenital heart defect. Sequenced: thymocytes. The CDR3 loop reads CASSHKDRANTEAFF. The CDR3 region has the DNA TGCGCCAGCAGTCACAAAGACAGAGCGAACACTGAAGCTTTCTTT.